The T cell receptor beta chain under discussion was sequenced for a study of control samples from healthy donors and cancer patients. On this clone: The junction departs from germline at one end; a sequencing error may be responsible.

CDR1 SNHLY and CDR2 FYNNEI come from the germline V gene. CDR3 length: 16 amino acids. Clones were sequenced by immunoSEQ multiplex PCR, and TCRdb holds only the in-frame ones, with some missing. This table holds 25,000 to 30,000 clones, 70% to 90% found once. The sequence was collected from a female donor with melanoma. The sequencing input was formalin-fixed, paraffin-embedded tissue. The V gene is TRBV2, the J gene TRBJ2-5; D uncertain. CDR3 in amino acids: CANSEDYLNTQETQYF. The CDR3 region has the DNA TGTGCCAACAGTGAAGATTATTTAAACACACAAGAGACCCAGTACTTC.